The 9 T cell receptor beta chains below all came from one sample that was sequenced in a study of OX40 agonist ivuxolimab in advanced cancers. Assay: immunoSEQ multiplex PCR; the TCRdb copy retains only in-frame clones and omits some. This sample has 81,000 or so clones, with 88% found just once. This specimen consisted of CD4+ or CD8+ T cells sorted from blood, obtained in a trial of the OX40 agonist ivuxolimab. The receptors were gathered from an adult with an advanced solid tumor such as melanoma, head and neck, liver or kidney cancer.

The CDR3 spells CASSPPRDGYTF. CDR3 in DNA: TGTGCCAGCAGTCCCCCCAGGGACGGCTACACCTTC. The V gene is TRBV11-1, the J gene TRBJ1-2; TRBD1 might be the D (5 bases). The germline V gene encodes CDR1 SGHAT and CDR2 FQDESV (reference sequence). CDR3 length: 12 residues. Deletions cut 6 bases from V and 8 bases from J, with 13 bases between.

V gene TRBV7-3 combines with J gene TRBJ2-2; D is unresolved. This CDR3 is built from 12 residues. Per germline, CDR1 SGHTA and CDR2 FQGTGA. Between the trimmed V and J ends, which lost 5 bases and 8 bases, there was a span of 9 bases. CDR3 DNA: TGTGCCAGCAGCCGGGTCGCGGGGGAGCTGTTTTTT. Encoded protein: CASSRVAGELFF.

The chain is built from TRBV9 and TRBJ2-5; D is unresolved. Trimming took off 2 bases at V and 0 bases at J, with 2 bases between the two ends. CDR3 length equals 12 residues. CDR1 is SGDLS, CDR2 YYNGEE, per germline. CDR3 region: CASSVNQETQYF. The CDR3 DNA is TGTGCCAGCAGCGTTAACCAAGAGACCCAGTACTTC.

The chain couples TRBV21-1 to TRBJ1-2; the table's D call, TRBD1, has no DNA check behind it. TRBV21-1 is a known pseudogene. The CDR3 is made up of 13 amino acids. CDR3: CASGDRGFEGYTF. CDR3 coding DNA: TGTGCCAGCGGAGACAGGGGATTTGAAGGCTACACCTTC.

This clone came up once. The genes are TRBV19 and TRBJ2-2, with 7 nucleotides matching TRBD1. The germline gives CDR1 LNHDA, CDR2 SQIVND (reference sequence). The CDR3 extends over 16 amino acids. V was clipped by 3 bases and J by 5 bases; unmatched bases: 9. The DNA of the CDR3 is TGTGCCAGTAGTATGGCTACAGGGGTAAAGACCGGGGAGCTGTTTTTT. The encoded protein is CASSMATGVKTGELFF.

The rearrangement links TRBV5-4 to TRBJ1-4; D might be TRBD1 (6 bases). Germline CDR1 and CDR2: SGHNT and YYREEE (reference sequence). The CDR3 sequence is 16 residues long. Deletions cut 0 bases from V and 6 bases from J, with 15 bases between. Here the CDR3 reads CASSLAPTGADEKLFF. The CDR3 nucleotides read TGTGCCAGCAGCTTGGCCCCGACAGGAGCGGATGAAAAACTGTTTTTT.

The chain has TRBV16 and TRBJ1-5; D gene uncertain. V lost 1 base, J lost 7 bases, and 8 bases lay in between. CDR3 length: 13 residues. Germline V gives CDR1 KGHSY, CDR2 FQNENV. For the CDR3, the DNA is TGTGCCAGCAGCCAATGGATGGACCAGCCCCAGCATTTT. Encoded protein: CASSQWMDQPQHF.

V is TRBV18 and J is TRBJ1-2; the D gene is possibly TRBD1 (5 bases). The CDR3 has 14 amino acids. Per germline, CDR1 KGHSH and CDR2 LQKENI. Trimming cost V 3 bases and J 2 bases, with 10 bases left between them. The DNA for the CDR3 is TGTGCCAGCTCACCCGGGGGGACCAACTATGGCTACACCTTC. Protein product: CASSPGGTNYGYTF.

V usage is TRBV28 and J usage is TRBJ2-6; maybe TRBD1 (6 bases). From germline, CDR1 is MDHEN and CDR2 SYDVKM. The CDR3 runs 19 residues. Trimming stripped 6 bases from V and 2 bases from J, with 23 bases between. The CDR3 sequence is CASRVGGVGIPPGANVLTF. CDR3 nucleotides: TGTGCCAGCAGAGTAGGGGGTGTGGGCATCCCCCCTGGGGCCAACGTCCTGACTTTC. Filled out from reference TRBV28 and TRBJ2-6, the complete variable domain reads DVKVTQSSRYLVKRTGEKVFLECVQDMDHENMFWYRQDPGLGLRLIYFSYDVKMKEKGDIPEGYSVSREKKERFSLILESASTNQTSMYLCASRVGGVGIPPGANVLTFGAGSRLTVL.